This passage covers 2 T cell receptor beta chains from one sample sequenced in a study of blood T cell repertoires in COVID-19 (TCRdb year 2020). The library relied on the immunoSEQ multiplex PCR assay. TCRdb stores this immuneACCESS table with in-frame sequences only. Part of the clones is absent; in the studies checked, under half of the shortfall reflects unresolved V genes, and no reason is known for the rest. This sample lists around 82,000 clones; about 86% were detected once. The ten largest make up about 6% of the sample. The sequenced sample consisted of peripheral blood. These receptors came from an elderly man with COVID-19, enrolled during active disease.

The genes are TRBV19 and TRBJ1-2, with 9 positions matching TRBD1. The CDR3 is 15 residues long. Germline CDR1 is LNHDA and CDR2 is SQIVND (reference sequence). The V and J ends lost 4 bases and 6 bases, in that order; junction bases with no gene match: 9. CDR3 sequence reads: CASSTTPGTGNGYTF. The CDR3 region has the DNA TGTGCCAGTAGTACGACTCCCGGGACAGGGAATGGCTACACCTTC.

The chain combines TRBV19 with TRBJ2-7; 9 bases map to TRBD1. J gave up 5 bases and V 2 bases, and 10 bases lay outside the gene matches. Germline-derived CDR1 and CDR2 are LNHDA and SQIVND (reference sequence). The CDR3 extends over 16 amino acids. CDR3 amino acids: CASSIRDRVLLNEQYF. CDR3 in DNA: TGTGCCAGTAGTATAAGGGACAGGGTCCTCCTCAACGAGCAGTACTTC. Full variable domain (remainder filled in from reference TRBV19 and TRBJ2-7): DGGITQSPKYLFRKEGQNVTLSCEQNLNHDAMYWYRQDPGQGLRLIYYSQIVNDFQKGDIAEGYSVSREKKESFPLTVTSAQKNPTAFYLCASSIRDRVLLNEQYFGPGTRLTVT.